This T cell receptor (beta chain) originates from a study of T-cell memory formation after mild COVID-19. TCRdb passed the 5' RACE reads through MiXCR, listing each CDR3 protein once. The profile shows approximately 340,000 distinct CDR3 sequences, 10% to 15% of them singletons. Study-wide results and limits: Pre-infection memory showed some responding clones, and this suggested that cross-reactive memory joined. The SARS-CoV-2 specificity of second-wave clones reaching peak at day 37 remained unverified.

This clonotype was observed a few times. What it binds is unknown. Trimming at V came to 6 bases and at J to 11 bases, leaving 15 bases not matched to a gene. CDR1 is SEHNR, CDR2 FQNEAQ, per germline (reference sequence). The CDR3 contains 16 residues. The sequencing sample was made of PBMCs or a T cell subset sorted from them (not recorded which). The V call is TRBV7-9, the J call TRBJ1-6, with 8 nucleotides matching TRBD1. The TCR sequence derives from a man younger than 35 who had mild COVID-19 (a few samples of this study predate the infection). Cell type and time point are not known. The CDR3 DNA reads TGTGCCAGCAGGACTGACAAGGGGGGGACAGGCGCACCCCTCCACTTT. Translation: CASRTDKGGTGAPLHF.